This T cell receptor beta chain was sequenced for a study of cytomegalovirus exposure and HLA in healthy donors. Study results and caveats: HLA restriction was apparent for most CMV-associated TCR beta chains in a later analysis. For most TCR beta V segments, an earlier analysis put the productive rate at about 90% or about 30% of the time. With later analysis, a missense DCLRE1C variant became linked to TCR beta V- and J-gene trimming. Associated with cytomegalovirus, according to the listing, were around 170 TCR beta chains.

The primer mix had 60 Vbeta and 13 Jbeta primers. Clones were sequenced by immunoSEQ multiplex PCR, and TCRdb holds only the in-frame ones, with some missing. The table has around 150,000 clones, roughly 87% seen once; the top ten hold about 1.6%. About this clone itself: Its antigen is unidentified.

Sequencing used PBMCs. The clonotype originates from a girl between 10 and 17 years old in good health and CMV-seropositive.

The CDR3 DNA follows: TGTGCCAGTAGTATCCCAGGGTCGGGTGAAAAACTGTTTTTT. It encodes CASSIPGSGEKLFF. The rearrangement links TRBV19 to TRBJ1-4, with D possibly being TRBD1 (5 bases). Germline CDR1 reads LNHDA; CDR2 reads SQIVND (reference sequence). CDR3 size: 14 residues. V lost 3 bases, J lost 7 bases, and 12 bases lay in between.